This T cell receptor (beta chain) was obtained from a study of cytomegalovirus exposure and HLA in healthy donors. Study-wide findings and caveats: An analysis that came later showed most CMV-associated TCR beta chains appearing HLA-restricted.

Of note for this clone: The target antigen is unknown.

Researchers ran the PCR with 60 Vbeta and 13 Jbeta primers. Profiling relied on immunoSEQ multiplex PCR, and the TCRdb table lists in-frame clones only, not all of them. The record lists 110,000 to 150,000 clones, of which the ten most abundant hold roughly 2.7%. The TCR originated in a man aged 40-49 years in good health and CMV-seronegative. The sequenced sample consisted of PBMCs.

The CDR3 here is CASSESNRDRYNEQYF. CDR3 in DNA: TGTGCCAGCAGTGAATCGAACAGGGACAGATACAACGAGCAGTACTTC. V is TRBV25-1 and J is TRBJ2-7; TRBD1 aligns across 7 bases. Looked up from germline, CDR1 is MGHDK and CDR2 is SYGVNS. The CDR3 runs 16 residues. V gave up 1 base and J gave up 5 bases; unmatched junction bases: 11.